The 14 T cell receptor beta chains below come from one sample, sequenced in a study of T cell repertoires in cytomegalovirus infection. TCRdb fed the reads into MiXCR, producing one record per CDR3 protein. The sample consists of about 480,000 distinct CDR3 sequences, about 33% of them appearing once. Which antigens these TCRs recognize remains unknown. Here the sequenced sample was cultured PBMCs, taken from culture after CMV antigen stimulation. The receptors come from a human donor in good health (CMV status not recorded). Some clones in this sample may be carry-over from other donors' samples.

This chain connects TRBV20-1 to TRBJ2-1, with D tentatively TRBD1 or TRBD2 (5 bases each). Germline CDR1 reads DFQATT; CDR2 reads SNEGSKA (reference sequence). The CDR3 sequence is 13 residues long. Trimming stripped 3 bases from V and 6 bases from J, with 12 bases between. The CDR3 DNA reads TGCAGTGCTAGGGGGCGGGTAGGCAATGAGCAGTTCTTC. As protein: CSARGRVGNEQFF.

This clonotype was observed a few times. The genes are TRBV4-1 and TRBJ2-7; weak D call: TRBD2 (5 bases). Germline V CDR1 and CDR2: MGHRA, YSYEKL. The length of the CDR3 is 14 residues. Trimming cost V 1 base and J 3 bases, with 10 bases left between them. The CDR3 loop reads CASSQVTAGYEQYF. The CDR3 DNA is TGCGCCAGCAGCCAAGTTACTGCGGGCTACGAGCAGTACTTC.

This clonotype has a handful of counts. The chain couples TRBV28 to TRBJ2-7; tentative D call: TRBD1 (5 bases). The CDR3 contains 12 residues. V lost 3 bases and J 12 bases, leaving 15 bases between the germline ends. Looked up from germline, CDR1 is MDHEN and CDR2 is SYDVKM. The CDR3 reads CASSFAGLKLYV. The CDR3 DNA reads as TGTGCCAGCAGTTTCGCAGGGTTAAAGTTGTACGTC.

V and J are TRBV27 and TRBJ2-1; 11 bases map to TRBD2. Looked up from germline, CDR1 is MNHEY and CDR2 is SMNVEV (reference sequence). V dropped 5 bases and J dropped 6; count of bases not matched to a gene: 15. This CDR3 has 18 amino acids. The CDR3, as DNA: TGTGCCAGCAGTCTAGCGACTAGCGGGAACCCTTGGGGCAATGAGCAGTTCTTC. This gives the protein CASSLATSGNPWGNEQFF.

A few counts support this clonotype. The V gene is TRBV4-3, the J gene TRBJ1-5, with D possibly being TRBD1 (6 bases). The V end lost 0 bases, the J end lost 8 bases, and 11 bases lay between the germline ends. CDR1 and CDR2 from the germline V gene are LGHNA and YSLEER. CDR3 length: 14 amino acids. In nucleotides, the CDR3 is TGCGCCAGCAGCCAAGATAGGGGGTCTGAGCCCCAGCATTTT. Amino acid sequence: CASSQDRGSEPQHF.

The chain links TRBV7-8 to TRBJ2-1; D assignment may be TRBD1 or TRBD2 (5 bases each). The CDR3 totals 19 residues. Per germline, CDR1 SGHVS and CDR2 FQNEAQ. The germline V and J ends were trimmed by 1 base and 6 bases, with 25 bases remaining between them. CDR3 nucleotide sequence: TGTGCCAGCAGCTTAGTTTCCGGGACCCTGAGTGTTTTGGGCAATGAGCAGTTCTTC. It codes for CASSLVSGTLSVLGNEQFF.

V gene TRBV7-4 combines with J gene TRBJ2-1; D ambiguous. Looked up from germline, CDR1 is SGHVT and CDR2 is SQSDAQ. V was cut by 1 base and J by 10 bases, with 17 bases left in between. CDR3 length equals 15 residues. The DNA of the CDR3 is TGTGCCAGCAGCTTAGTACCTGGGAATTACGGGGAGCAGTTCTTC. This sequence encodes CASSLVPGNYGEQFF.

The J gene is TRBJ2-5, the V gene TRBV6-5; D is unresolved. The V gene's germline CDR1 is MNHEY and CDR2 SVGAGI. V lost 7 bases and J lost 4, with 10 bases in between. The CDR3 runs 12 residues. The CDR3 sequence is CASTSFGETQYF. CDR3 nucleotides: TGTGCCAGCACTTCCTTTGGAGAGACCCAGTACTTC.

The rearrangement links TRBV7-2 to TRBJ2-1; TRBD2 matches 8 bases. The CDR3 has 16 residues. Germline CDR1 is SGHTA and CDR2 is FQGNSA. J was trimmed by 2 bases and V by 1 base; bases with no gene match: 4. CDR3 loop: CASSLGTRGAYNEQFF. The CDR3 DNA reads TGTGCCAGCAGCTTAGGTACGCGGGGGGCCTACAATGAGCAGTTCTTC. The complete variable domain, with remaining parts taken from reference TRBV7-2 and TRBJ2-1, reads GAGVSQSPSNKVTEKGKDVELRCDPISGHTALYWYRQSLGQGLEFLIYFQGNSAPDKSGLPSDRFSAERTGGSVSTLTIQRTQQEDSAVYLCASSLGTRGAYNEQFFGPGTRLTVL.

This rearrangement joins TRBV30 to TRBJ2-7; no firm D call. Trimming shortened V by 5 bases and J by 5 bases, and 19 bases separated the two germline ends. The CDR3 spans 14 residues. The germline CDR1 and CDR2 sequences are GTSNPN and SVGIG (reference sequence). CDR3: CAWSSRSPKDEQYV. DNA for the CDR3: TGTGCCTGGTCCAGCAGGTCCCCCAAGGACGAGCAGTACGTC.

This sequence joins TRBV12-3 or TRBV12-4 and TRBJ2-1, with unresolved D. The CDR3 runs 12 residues. Trimming removed 6 bases from V and 5 bases from J, with 8 bases in between. CDR3 DNA: TGTGCCAGCAGCGACTTCGACAATGAGCAGTTCTTC. It specifies CASSDFDNEQFF.

In its sample, this clonotype was seen once. V and J are TRBV29-1 and TRBJ2-7; TRBD1 matches 7 bases. The J segment lost 2 bases and the V segment lost 8 bases, leaving 9 bases of the junction unmatched. CDR3 size: 13 residues. Germline V gene sequence: CDR1 SQVTM, CDR2 ANQGSEA. CDR3: CSIVRGHPYEQYF. The CDR3 DNA sequence: TGCAGCATTGTAAGGGGGCACCCCTACGAGCAGTACTTC.

This clonotype was detected once. The V call is TRBV3-1, the J call TRBJ1-5, with D tentatively TRBD1 (5 bases). The V and J ends lost 2 bases and 1 base respectively, with 12 bases between them. In germline, CDR1 is LGHDT, CDR2 YNNKEL (reference sequence). The CDR3 spans 16 residues. The CDR3 spells CASSQTFRASNQPQHF. CDR3 DNA: TGTGCCAGCAGCCAAACCTTCAGGGCCAGCAATCAGCCCCAGCATTTT. The whole variable domain, remainder taken from reference TRBV3-1 and TRBJ1-5, is DTAVSQTPKYLVTQMGNDKSIKCEQNLGHDTMYWYKQDSKKFLKIMFSYNNKELIINETVPNRFSPKSPDKAHLNLHINSLELGDSAVYFCASSQTFRASNQPQHFGDGTRLSIL.

There are a few counts of this clonotype. The chain combines TRBV24-1 with TRBJ2-1; D possibly corresponds to TRBD1 (6 bases). V lost 4 bases to trimming and J lost 7 bases, with 16 bases between them. The CDR3 contains 15 residues. CDR1 and CDR2 from the germline V gene are KGHDR and SFDVKD. In DNA form, the CDR3 reads TGTGCCACCAGTGACCATCCTTCAGGGGTTAATGAGCAGTTCTTC. It is translated as CATSDHPSGVNEQFF.